This T cell receptor beta chain was sequenced during a study of radiation and T cells in renal cell carcinoma. Study-wide results and caveats: Without pretreatment biopsies, baseline tumor clonotype presence was undetermined.

Indicated time point: baseline pretreatment blood. The treatment denotes: 15 Gy SBRT to primary tumor, nephrectomy 4 weeks later. The data were produced by immunoSEQ multiplex PCR, yet TCRdb's version contains in-frame clones alone and is incomplete. The data show 110,000 to 150,000 clones, roughly 83% seen once. Germline CDR1 SGHTA, CDR2 FQGNSA. This CDR3 spans 14 amino acids. The germline V and J ends were trimmed by 5 bases and 4 bases, with 13 bases remaining between them. This clone has just a few counts. Antigen specificity is unknown. The rearrangement links TRBV7-2 to TRBJ2-3; D not certain. The source is a woman aged 45-65 years with renal cell carcinoma. Material: blood, obtained from a patient whose treatment included radiotherapy and nephrectomy. This chain's CDR3 is CASSPLRAPDTQYF. The CDR3 DNA is TGTGCCAGCAGCCCGCTTCGTGCCCCAGATACGCAGTATTTT.